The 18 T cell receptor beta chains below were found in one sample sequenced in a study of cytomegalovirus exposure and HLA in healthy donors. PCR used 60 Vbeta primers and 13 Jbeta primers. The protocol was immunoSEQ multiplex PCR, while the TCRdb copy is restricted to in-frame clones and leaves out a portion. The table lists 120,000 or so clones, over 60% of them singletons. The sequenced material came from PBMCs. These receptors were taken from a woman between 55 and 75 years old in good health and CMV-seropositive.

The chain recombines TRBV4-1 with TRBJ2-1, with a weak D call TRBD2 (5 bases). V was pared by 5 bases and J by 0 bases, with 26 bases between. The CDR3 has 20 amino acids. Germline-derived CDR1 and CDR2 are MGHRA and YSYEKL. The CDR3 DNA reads TGCGCCAGCAGCTCCCGACCTCGGGATGGTACCCGGGGCTCCTACAATGAGCAGTTCTTC. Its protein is CASSSRPRDGTRGSYNEQFF.

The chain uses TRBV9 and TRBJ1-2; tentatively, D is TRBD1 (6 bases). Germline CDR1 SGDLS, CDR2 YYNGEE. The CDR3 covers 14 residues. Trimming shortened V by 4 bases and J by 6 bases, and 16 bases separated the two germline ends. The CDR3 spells CASSLRGGRNGYTF. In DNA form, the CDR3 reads TGTGCCAGCAGCCTGAGAGGGGGAAGGAATGGCTACACCTTC. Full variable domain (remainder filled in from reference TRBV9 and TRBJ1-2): DSGVTQTPKHLITATGQRVTLRCSPRSGDLSVYWYQQSLDQGLQFLIQYYNGEERAKGNILERFSAQQFPDLHSELNLSSLELGDSALYFCASSLRGGRNGYTFGSGTRLTVV.

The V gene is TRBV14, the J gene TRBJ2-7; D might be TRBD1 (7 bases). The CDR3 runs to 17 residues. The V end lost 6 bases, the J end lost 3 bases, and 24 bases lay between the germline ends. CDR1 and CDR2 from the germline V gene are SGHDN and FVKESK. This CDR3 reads CASRQGTLTVISYEQYF. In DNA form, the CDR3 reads TGTGCCAGCAGACAGGGGACTTTAACGGTTATAAGCTACGAGCAGTACTTC.

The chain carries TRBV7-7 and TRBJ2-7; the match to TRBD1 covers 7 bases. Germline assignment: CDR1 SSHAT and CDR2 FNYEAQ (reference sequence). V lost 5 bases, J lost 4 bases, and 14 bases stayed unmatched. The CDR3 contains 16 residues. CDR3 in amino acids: CASSPRTGRQHYEQYF. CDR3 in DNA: TGTGCCAGCAGCCCTAGGACAGGCCGACAACATTACGAGCAGTACTTC.

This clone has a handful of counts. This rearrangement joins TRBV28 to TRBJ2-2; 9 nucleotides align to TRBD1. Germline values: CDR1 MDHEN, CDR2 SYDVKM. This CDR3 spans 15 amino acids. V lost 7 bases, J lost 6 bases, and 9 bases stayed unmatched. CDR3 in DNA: TGTGCCAGCAAGCTGGGACAGGGCATCGCCGGGGAGCTGTTTTTT. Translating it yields CASKLGQGIAGELFF. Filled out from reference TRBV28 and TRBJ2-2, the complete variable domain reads DVKVTQSSRYLVKRTGEKVFLECVQDMDHENMFWYRQDPGLGLRLIYFSYDVKMKEKGDIPEGYSVSREKKERFSLILESASTNQTSMYLCASKLGQGIAGELFFGEGSRLTVL.

The CDR3 here is CASSLHAGAYNEQFF. As DNA, the CDR3 is TGTGCCAGCAGCTTACATGCGGGGGCCTACAATGAGCAGTTCTTC. The chain joins TRBV7-3 to TRBJ2-1, with 7 bases matching TRBD2. The CDR3 loop spans 15 amino acids. V lost 2 bases and J lost 2; bases outside the gene matches: 3. CDR1 SGHTA and CDR2 FQGTGA come from the germline V gene.

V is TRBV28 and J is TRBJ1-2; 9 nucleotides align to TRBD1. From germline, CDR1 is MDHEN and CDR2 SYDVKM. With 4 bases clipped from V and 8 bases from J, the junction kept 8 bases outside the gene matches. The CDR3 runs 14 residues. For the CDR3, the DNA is TGTGCCAGCAGTTCTACCGGGACAGGGCGCGGCTACACCTTC. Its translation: CASSSTGTGRGYTF.

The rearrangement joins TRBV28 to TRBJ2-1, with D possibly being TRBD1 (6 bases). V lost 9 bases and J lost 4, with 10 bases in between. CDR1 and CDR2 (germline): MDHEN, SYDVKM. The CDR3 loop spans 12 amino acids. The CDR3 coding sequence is TGTGCCAGTTATGGACAGTACAATGAGCAGTTCTTC. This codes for CASYGQYNEQFF.

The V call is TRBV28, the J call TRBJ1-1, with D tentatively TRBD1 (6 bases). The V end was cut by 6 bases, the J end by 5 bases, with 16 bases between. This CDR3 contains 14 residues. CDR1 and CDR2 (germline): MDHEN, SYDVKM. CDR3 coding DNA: TGTGCCAGCAGGGACAGAGCTTTGATGACTGAAGCTTTCTTT. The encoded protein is CASRDRALMTEAFF. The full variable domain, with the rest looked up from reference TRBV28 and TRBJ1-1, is DVKVTQSSRYLVKRTGEKVFLECVQDMDHENMFWYRQDPGLGLRLIYFSYDVKMKEKGDIPEGYSVSREKKERFSLILESASTNQTSMYLCASRDRALMTEAFFGQGTRLTVV.

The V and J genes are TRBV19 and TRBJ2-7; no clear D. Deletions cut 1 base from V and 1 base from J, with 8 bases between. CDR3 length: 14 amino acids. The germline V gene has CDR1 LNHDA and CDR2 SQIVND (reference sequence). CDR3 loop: CASSIGPQSYEQYF. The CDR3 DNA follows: TGTGCCAGTAGTATAGGGCCACAATCCTACGAGCAGTACTTC.

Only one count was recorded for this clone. For the CDR3, the DNA is TGCGCCAGCAGCTTGTTCCTAGCGGGAGGGCAAGGAGAGACCCAGTACTTC. It codes for CASSLFLAGGQGETQYF. The chain links TRBV5-1 to TRBJ2-5, with 12 bases fitting TRBD2. V lost 1 base, J lost 4 bases, and 8 bases stayed unmatched. Germline CDR1 SGHRS, CDR2 YFSETQ. The CDR3 has 17 amino acids. Based on the CDR3 plus reference TRBV5-1 and TRBJ2-5, the full variable domain is KAGVTQTPRYLIKTRGQQVTLSCSPISGHRSVSWYQQTPGQGLQFLFEYFSETQRNKGNFPGRFSGRQFSNSRSEMNVSTLELGDSALYLCASSLFLAGGQGETQYFGPGTRLLVL.

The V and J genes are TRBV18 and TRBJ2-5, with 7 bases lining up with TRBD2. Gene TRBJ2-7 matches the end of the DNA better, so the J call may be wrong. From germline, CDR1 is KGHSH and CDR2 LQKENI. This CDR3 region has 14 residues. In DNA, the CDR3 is TGTGCCAGCTCGCCAGGACTAGTATCCGACGAGCAGTACTTC. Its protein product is CASSPGLVSDEQYF.

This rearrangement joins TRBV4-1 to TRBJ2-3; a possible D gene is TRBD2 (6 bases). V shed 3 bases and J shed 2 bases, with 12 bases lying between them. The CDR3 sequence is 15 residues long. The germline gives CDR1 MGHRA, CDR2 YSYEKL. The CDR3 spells CASSQAGLLTDTQYF. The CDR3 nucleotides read TGCGCCAGCAGCCAGGCGGGACTCCTCACAGATACGCAGTATTTT.

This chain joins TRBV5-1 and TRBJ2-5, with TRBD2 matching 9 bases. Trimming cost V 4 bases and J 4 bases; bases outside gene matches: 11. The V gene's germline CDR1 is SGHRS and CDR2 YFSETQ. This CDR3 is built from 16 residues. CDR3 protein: CASSPFSGRSRETQYF. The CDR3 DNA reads TGCGCCAGCAGCCCTTTTAGCGGGAGATCGAGAGAGACCCAGTACTTC.

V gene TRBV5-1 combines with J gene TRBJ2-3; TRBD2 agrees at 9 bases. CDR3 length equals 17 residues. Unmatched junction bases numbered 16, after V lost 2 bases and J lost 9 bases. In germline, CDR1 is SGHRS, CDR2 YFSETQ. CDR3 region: CASSFLTTGLAPETQYF. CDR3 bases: TGCGCCAGCAGCTTTTTGACGACGGGACTAGCCCCGGAAACGCAGTATTTT.

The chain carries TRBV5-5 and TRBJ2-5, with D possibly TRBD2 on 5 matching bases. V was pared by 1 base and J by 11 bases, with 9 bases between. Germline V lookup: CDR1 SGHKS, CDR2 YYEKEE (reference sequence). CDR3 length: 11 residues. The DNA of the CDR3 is TGTGCCAGCAGCTTGCTAAGGGAGCAGTACTTC. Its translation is CASSLLREQYF.

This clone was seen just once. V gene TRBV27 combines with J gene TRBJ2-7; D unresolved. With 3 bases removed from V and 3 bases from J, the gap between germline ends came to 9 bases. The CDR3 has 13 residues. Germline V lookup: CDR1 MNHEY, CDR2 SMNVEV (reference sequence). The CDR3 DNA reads TGTGCCAGCAGTTTTAACTCGGGCTACGAGCAGTACTTC. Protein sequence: CASSFNSGYEQYF.

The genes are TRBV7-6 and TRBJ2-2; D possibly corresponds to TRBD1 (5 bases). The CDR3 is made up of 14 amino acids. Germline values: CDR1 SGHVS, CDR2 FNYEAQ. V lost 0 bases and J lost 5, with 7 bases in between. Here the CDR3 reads CASSLAGATGELFF. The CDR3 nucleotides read TGTGCCAGCAGCTTAGCAGGGGCTACCGGGGAGCTGTTTTTT. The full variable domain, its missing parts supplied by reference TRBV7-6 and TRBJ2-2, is GAGVSQSPRYKVTKRGQDVALRCDPISGHVSLYWYRQALGQGPEFLTYFNYEAQQDKSGLPNDRFSAERPEGSISTLTIQRTEQRDSAMYRCASSLAGATGELFFGEGSRLTVL.